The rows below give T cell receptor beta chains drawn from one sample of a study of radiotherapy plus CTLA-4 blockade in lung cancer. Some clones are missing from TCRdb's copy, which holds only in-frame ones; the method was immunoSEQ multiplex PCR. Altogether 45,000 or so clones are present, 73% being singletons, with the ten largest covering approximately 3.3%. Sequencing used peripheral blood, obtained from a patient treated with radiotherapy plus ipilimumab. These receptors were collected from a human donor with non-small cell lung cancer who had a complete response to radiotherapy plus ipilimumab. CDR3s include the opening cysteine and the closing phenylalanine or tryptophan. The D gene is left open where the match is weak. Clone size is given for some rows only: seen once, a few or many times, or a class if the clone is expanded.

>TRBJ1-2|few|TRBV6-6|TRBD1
TGTGCCAGCAGTTCCACGGGACAGGCCTATGGCTACACCTTC
CASSSTGQAYGYTF
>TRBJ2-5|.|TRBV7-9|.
TGTGCCAGCAGCCCCCTGGAGACCCAGTACTTC
CASSPLETQYF
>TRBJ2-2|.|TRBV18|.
TGTGCCAGCTCCCCGACCTACAGGGAAACGAACACCGGGGAGCTGTTTTTT
CASSPTYRETNTGELFF
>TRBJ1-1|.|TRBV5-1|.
TGCGCCAGCAGCTCTGGACAGATGAACACTGAAGCTTTCTTT
CASSSGQMNTEAFF
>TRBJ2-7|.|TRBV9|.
TGTGCCAGCAGTCCCCCGGGACATACCTACGAGCAGTACTTC
CASSPPGHTYEQYF
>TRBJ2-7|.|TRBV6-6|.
TGTGCCAGCAGTTACGCAGTGAACTACGAGCAGTACTTC
CASSYAVNYEQYF
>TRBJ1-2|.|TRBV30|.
TGTGCCTGGAGAGACAGAGTAACTAACTATGGCTACACCTTC
CAWRDRVTNYGYTF
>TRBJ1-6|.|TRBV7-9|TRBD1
TGTGCCAGCAGCCCCCGAGGAAGCGGACAGGGCGGAGGGGGTTCACCCCTCCACTTT
CASSPRGSGQGGGGSPLHF
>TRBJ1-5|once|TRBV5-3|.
TGTGCCAGAAGGTCCGGGACAAGCTATCAGCCCCAGCATTTT
CARRSGTSYQPQHF
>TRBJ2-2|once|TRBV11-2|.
TGTGCCAGCAGCCTGGGAGTTTGGGGGAACACCGGGGAGCTGTTTTTT
CASSLGVWGNTGELFF
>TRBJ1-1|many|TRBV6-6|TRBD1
TGTGCCAGCAGTTTCCGGGACAGGGGATCCGTTACTGAAGCTTTCTTT
CASSFRDRGSVTEAFF
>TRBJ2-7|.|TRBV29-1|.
TGCAGCTACTCCAATGTGTACGAGCAGTACTTC
CSYSNVYEQYF
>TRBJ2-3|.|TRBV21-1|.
TGTGCCAGCAGCAAAGCACAGGGACTAGCGGGAGGCGCGGTGGTCGGAGATACGCAGTATTTT
CASSKAQGLAGGAVVGDTQYF
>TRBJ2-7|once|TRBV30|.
TGTGCCTGGAGTAACAGCGGGCTGACCTACGAGCAGTACTTC
CAWSNSGLTYEQYF
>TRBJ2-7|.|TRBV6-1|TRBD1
TGTGCCAGCAGGCGTACCGGGACAGGGGGCTACGAGCAGTACTTC
CASRRTGTGGYEQYF
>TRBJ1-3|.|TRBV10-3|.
TGTGCCGCACGGGACAACTCTGGAAACACCATATATTTT
CAARDNSGNTIYF
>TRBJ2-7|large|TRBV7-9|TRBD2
TGTGCCAGCAGCCCAGACGAGGCGGGGGGGACCCTGGAGCAGTACTTC
CASSPDEAGGTLEQYF
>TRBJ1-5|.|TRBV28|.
TGTGCCAGCAGACAGGGACACCTAAATCAGCCCCAGCATTTT
CASRQGHLNQPQHF
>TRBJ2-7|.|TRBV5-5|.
TGTGCCAGCAGCTTGGGGGGCAGGGGATACTACGAGCAGTACTTC
CASSLGGRGYYEQYF
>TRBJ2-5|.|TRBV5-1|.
TGCGCCAGCAGCTTCGGTGACATGCAAGAGACCCAGTACTTC
CASSFGDMQETQYF
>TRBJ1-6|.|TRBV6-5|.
TGTGCCAGCAGTCAGCAGTGGAGTGGCTCACCCCTCCACTTT
CASSQQWSGSPLHF
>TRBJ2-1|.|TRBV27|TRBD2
TGTGCCACGACCAAGGAAAGACTAGCGGGAGGGGCCAATGAGCAGTTCTTC
CATTKERLAGGANEQFF
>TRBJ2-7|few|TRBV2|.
TGTGCCAGCGAGATGAGCTCCTACGAGCAGTACTTC
CASEMSSYEQYF
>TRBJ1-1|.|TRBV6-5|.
TGTGCCAGCAGTTACTCTTGGGCCATGAACACTGAAGCTTTCTTT
CASSYSWAMNTEAFF
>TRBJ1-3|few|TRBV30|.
TGTGCCTGGACGGTCTCTGGAAACACCATATATTTT
CAWTVSGNTIYF
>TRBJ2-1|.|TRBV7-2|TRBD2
TGTGCCAGCAGCTTAGTTTTTGCGGGAGGGGAAGATGAGCAGTTCTTC
CASSLVFAGGEDEQFF
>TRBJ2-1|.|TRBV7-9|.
TGTGCCAGCAGCCCCAAGACTAGCAATGAGCAGTTCTTC
CASSPKTSNEQFF
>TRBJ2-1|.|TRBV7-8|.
TGTGCCAGCAGCTTTCTTGCGGGTAGCTCCTACAATGAGCAGTTCTTC
CASSFLAGSSYNEQFF
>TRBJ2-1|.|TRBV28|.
TGTGCCAGCAGTTTAGGGCGGGATGAGCAGTTCTTC
CASSLGRDEQFF
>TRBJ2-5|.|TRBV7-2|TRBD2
TGTGCCAGCAGCGTCCGGACTAGCGGGGGAGCGGAGACCCAGTACTTC
CASSVRTSGGAETQYF
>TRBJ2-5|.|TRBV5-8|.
TGTGCCAGCAACACGGTCGGAGGGTCCGAAAAAGCGGAGACCCAGTACTTC
CASNTVGGSEKAETQYF
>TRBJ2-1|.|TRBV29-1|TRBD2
TGCAGCGTTGCAGCGCTAGCGGGGGGGGAGCAGTTCTTC
CSVAALAGGEQFF
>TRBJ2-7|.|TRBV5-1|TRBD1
TGCGCCAGCAGCGTAACAGGGGGCTCCTACGAGCAGTACTTC
CASSVTGGSYEQYF
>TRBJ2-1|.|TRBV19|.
TGTGCCAGTAACAGGTACAATGAGCAGTTCTTC
CASNRYNEQFF
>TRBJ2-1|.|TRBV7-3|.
TGTGCCAGCAGCTTAACCTCTCATAGGGGGAATGAGCAGTTCTTC
CASSLTSHRGNEQFF
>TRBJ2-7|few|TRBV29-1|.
TGCAGCGTCGTACCGATGAGGACAGCGTCGACCTACGAGCAGTACTTC
CSVVPMRTASTYEQYF
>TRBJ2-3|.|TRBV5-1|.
TGCGCCAGCATCCGAGAAAGCACAGATACGCAGTATTTT
CASIRESTDTQYF
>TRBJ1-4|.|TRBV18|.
TGTGCCAGCTCACCACCAGGGAGAGGAGGTGAAAAACTGTTTTTT
CASSPPGRGGEKLFF
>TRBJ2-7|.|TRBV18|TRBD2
TGTGCCAGCTCACCAGAGGTATCGGGAGGGCCTGTATACGAGCAGTACTTC
CASSPEVSGGPVYEQYF
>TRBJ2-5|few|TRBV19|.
.
CASTSGQGMGETQYF
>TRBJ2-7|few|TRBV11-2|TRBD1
TGTGCCAGCAGCTTAGGTGACAGGGGTTCCTACGAGCAGTACTTC
CASSLGDRGSYEQYF
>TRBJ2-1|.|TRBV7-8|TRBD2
TGTGCCAGCAGCGACACTTGGGCTAGCGGGAGACGGGAGCAGTTCTTC
CASSDTWASGRREQFF
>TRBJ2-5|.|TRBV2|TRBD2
TGTGCCAGCAGACGAGGACTAGCGGGGATGGAGACCCAGTACTTC
CASRRGLAGMETQYF
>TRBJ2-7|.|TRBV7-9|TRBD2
TGTGCCAGCAGCCCGACTAGCGGGAGGGTAGGGGTCGAGCAGTACTTC
CASSPTSGRVGVEQYF
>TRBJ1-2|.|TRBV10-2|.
TGCGCCAGCAGTGAACGGACTCCAAACTATGGCTACACCTTC
CASSERTPNYGYTF
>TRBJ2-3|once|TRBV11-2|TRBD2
TGTGCCAGCAGCTTAACTAGCGGGAGTAGCACAGATACGCAGTATTTT
CASSLTSGSSTDTQYF
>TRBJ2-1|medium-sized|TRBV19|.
TGTGCCAGCAGGACAGATCAGACGCACAATGAGCAGTTCTTC
CASRTDQTHNEQFF
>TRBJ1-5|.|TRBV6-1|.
TGTGCCAGCAGTGAGAACAGGGAAGGCAATCAGCCCCAGCATTTT
CASSENREGNQPQHF
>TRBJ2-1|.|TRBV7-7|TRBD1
TGTGCCAGCAGCGCGTCCGGGACAGGGGGGAATGAGCAGTTCTTC
CASSASGTGGNEQFF